The rows below give T cell receptor beta chains drawn from one sample of a study of cytomegalovirus exposure and HLA in healthy donors. Libraries were prepared by immunoSEQ multiplex PCR; TCRdb keeps only in-frame clonotypes and omits some of them. The sample carries fewer than 95,000 clones, around three quarters recorded once. Sequenced sample: PBMCs. Every receptor here comes from a man aged 25 to 40 in good health and CMV-seronegative. Both conserved end residues are part of each CDR3. A D gene is named only where the DNA matches it firmly. Some rows have no size entry. The others give once, few or many, or a class for an expanded clone.

>TRBJ1-5|NA|TRBV6-1|few
TGTGCCAGCAGTGAGTCTTTGCGCCCAAATCAGCCCCAGCATTTT
CASSESLRPNQPQHF
>TRBJ1-5|NA|TRBV19|NA
TGTGCCAGTAGTTTTCAGGGAAGCAATCAGCCCCAGCATTTT
CASSFQGSNQPQHF
>TRBJ1-1|NA|TRBV6-6|few
TGTGCCAGCAACAAAGCCGACAGGAAGAACACTGAAGCTTTCTTT
CASNKADRKNTEAFF
>TRBJ1-2|TRBD1|TRBV10-3|NA
TGTGCCATCGAAGGCGGACAGGACTATGGCTACACCTTC
CAIEGGQDYGYTF
>TRBJ1-2|TRBD1|TRBV7-8|NA
TGTGCCAGCAGTCGAGACGTGGGGTCAGCGGGACAGGTTAATGGCTACACCTTC
CASSRDVGSAGQVNGYTF
>TRBJ1-2|NA|TRBV5-1|NA
TGCGCCAGCAGCTCCGGAGGGGCAGGCGGCTACACCTTC
CASSSGGAGGYTF
>TRBJ2-3|TRBD1|TRBV9|NA
TGTGCCAGCAGCCCCGACAGGGTTGAGGGAGATACGCAGTATTTT
CASSPDRVEGDTQYF
>TRBJ2-7|NA|TRBV27|once
TGTGCCAGCAGTTTTTCTCGGAGCTCCTACGAGCAGTACTTC
CASSFSRSSYEQYF
>TRBJ2-3|TRBD2|TRBV10-3|once
TGTGCCATCAGCCCGGGGGGTTTGGCGGGCACAGATACGCAGTATTTT
CAISPGGLAGTDTQYF
>TRBJ2-2|NA|TRBV15|NA
TGTGCCACCAGCAGCTACAGCAACACCGGGGAGCTGTTTTTT
CATSSYSNTGELFF
>TRBJ1-2|NA|TRBV18|NA
TGTGCCAGCTCACCGTCCGCAGGGTATGGCTACACCTTC
CASSPSAGYGYTF
>TRBJ2-1|TRBD2|TRBV5-1|NA
TGCGCCAGCAGCTTGCAGGGAGGGTACGATGAGCAGTTCTTC
CASSLQGGYDEQFF
>TRBJ1-6|NA|TRBV7-8|few
TGTGCCAGCAGCTCGGGACGATCGGGGGATGATTCACCCCTCCACTTT
CASSSGRSGDDSPLHF
>TRBJ1-2|TRBD1|TRBV27|NA
TGTGCCAGCAGATTGGGACAGGGGGCGAATGGCTACACCTTC
CASRLGQGANGYTF
>TRBJ1-6|NA|TRBV6-6|NA
TGTGCCAGCAGTTTCGCCGGGAGTTATAATTCACCCCTCCACTTT
CASSFAGSYNSPLHF
>TRBJ2-5|NA|TRBV5-1|NA
TGCGCCAGCAGCCCAGGGGATGTCGAGACCCAGTACTTC
CASSPGDVETQYF
>TRBJ1-2|NA|TRBV18|NA
TGTGCCAGCTCACCGGGACACCTATCTAACTATGGCTACACCTTC
CASSPGHLSNYGYTF
>TRBJ1-3|NA|TRBV15|NA
TGTGCCACCAGCAGAGATCCCCTCTCTGGAAACACCATATATTTT
CATSRDPLSGNTIYF
>TRBJ2-2|TRBD2|TRBV7-8|NA
TGTGCCAGCAGCTTAACGCTAGCGGGAGGGGCCGGGGAGCTGTTTTTT
CASSLTLAGGAGELFF
>TRBJ1-4|NA|TRBV18|NA
TGTGCCAGCTCACCAGGACAAGGGGAAAAACTGTTTTTT
CASSPGQGEKLFF
>TRBJ2-7|TRBD1|TRBV9|NA
TGTGCCAGCATCGTAGCGACAGGGTATTCCTACGAGCAGTACTTC
CASIVATGYSYEQYF
>TRBJ1-2|NA|TRBV5-6|NA
TGTGCCAGCAGCTCTGGGACAAGGAGCTATGGCTACACCTTC
CASSSGTRSYGYTF
>TRBJ1-1|TRBD1|TRBV19|NA
TGTGCCAGTAGTTTCCGGACAGGTGAAGCTTTCTTT
CASSFRTGEAFF
>TRBJ1-5|TRBD1|TRBV6-1|NA
TGTGCCAGCAGTAAGGGACAGAAAAATCAGCCCCAGCATTTT
CASSKGQKNQPQHF
>TRBJ2-5|TRBD1|TRBV18|NA
TGTGCCAGCTCACCGACAGGGCCAGAGACCCAGTACTTC
CASSPTGPETQYF
>TRBJ2-1|NA|TRBV5-1|NA
TGCGCCAGCAGCTTTACAGGAGAACCTCCCAATGAGCAGTTCTTC
CASSFTGEPPNEQFF
>TRBJ2-7|NA|TRBV7-9|few
TGTGCCAGCAGCTTTCGGGACTCCACCATCAGCGAGCAGTACTTC
CASSFRDSTISEQYF
>TRBJ2-2|TRBD2|TRBV4-3|NA
TGCGCCAGCAGCCAATCCTTACTAGCGGGGGGGCAAGGCACCGGGGAGCTGTTTTTT
CASSQSLLAGGQGTGELFF
>TRBJ2-1|NA|TRBV6-6|NA
TGTGCCACCCAGTTAGACTCCTATTACAATGAGCAGTTCTTC
CATQLDSYYNEQFF
>TRBJ1-3|NA|TRBV19|NA
TGTGCCAGTAGTATAGGACAGTCTGGAAACACCATATATTTT
CASSIGQSGNTIYF
>TRBJ1-1|NA|TRBV5-6|few
TGTGCCACCACCTCGTACAGGGTAAACACTGAAGCTTTCTTT
CATTSYRVNTEAFF
>TRBJ2-1|TRBD1|TRBV19|NA
TGTGCCAGTAGTCTGTTCTGGACAGGAAGGAATGAGCAGTTCTTC
CASSLFWTGRNEQFF
>TRBJ2-1|NA|TRBV2|NA
TGTGCCAGCAGTGAAGGGACGCAGGGTGCGTGGGAGCAGTTCTTC
CASSEGTQGAWEQFF
>TRBJ1-5|NA|TRBV7-2|NA
TGTGCCAGCAGCTTAACGGGGTATCAGCCCCAGCATTTT
CASSLTGYQPQHF
>TRBJ2-1|NA|TRBV19|NA
TGTGCCAGTAGTACCAGTACAGGGATCCGCAGCAATGAGCAGTTCTTC
CASSTSTGIRSNEQFF
>TRBJ2-6|NA|TRBV2|NA
TGTGCCAGCAGTGATCGTGCAGCGGAGTATGGGGCCAACGTCCTGACTTTC
CASSDRAAEYGANVLTF
>TRBJ2-2|NA|TRBV29-1|NA
TGCAGTCAAAAAGGGGGGGGGCACCACGACACCGGGGAGCTGTTTTTT
CSQKGGGHHDTGELFF
>TRBJ2-3|TRBD2|TRBV7-8|NA
TGTGCCAGCAGCTCCGTGAGGCTAGCGGGAGGGATAACAGATACGCAGTATTTT
CASSSVRLAGGITDTQYF
>TRBJ1-2|NA|TRBV27|NA
TGTGCCAGCAGAACGGGGACTTCCAACTATGGCTACACCTTC
CASRTGTSNYGYTF
>TRBJ2-3|NA|TRBV29-1|NA
TGCAGCGTGGCGAATAGCGCCGGCACAGATACGCAGTATTTT
CSVANSAGTDTQYF
>TRBJ1-1|NA|TRBV7-9|NA
TGTTCCAGCAGCACTTTCACTGAAGCTTTCTTT
CSSSTFTEAFF
>TRBJ1-1|TRBD1|TRBV6-5|NA
TGTGCCAGCAGTGAAGCCTGGACAGGGTATTGTTTCTTT
CASSEAWTGYCFF
>TRBJ2-5|NA|TRBV27|NA
TGTGCCACCCGCCCTCTAGGGAGCCAAGAGACCCAGTACTTC
CATRPLGSQETQYF
>TRBJ2-6|NA|TRBV11-3|NA
TGTGCCAGCAGCTTAGGACAATCTGGGGCCAACGTCCTGACTTTC
CASSLGQSGANVLTF
>TRBJ1-1|NA|TRBV29-1|NA
TGCAGCGTCTGGAGGACCGTGAACACTGAAGCTTTCTTT
CSVWRTVNTEAFF
>TRBJ2-2|TRBD2|TRBV2|NA
TGTGCCAGCAGTGAACGTAGCGGGAGGAACACCGGGGAGCTGTTTTTT
CASSERSGRNTGELFF
>TRBJ2-5|TRBD1|TRBV11-3|NA
TGTGCCAGTTCATTAGAGACAGGGGGAACCCAGTACTTC
CASSLETGGTQYF
>TRBJ2-2|NA|TRBV2|NA
TGTGCCAGCAGCCGTGGACTCCCCCCCGGGGAGCTGTTTTTT
CASSRGLPPGELFF